These 25 T cell receptor beta chains came from one sample sequenced in a study of cytomegalovirus exposure and HLA in healthy donors. Use of 60 Vbeta and 13 Jbeta primers characterized the PCR. Profiling relied on immunoSEQ multiplex PCR, and the TCRdb table lists in-frame clones only, not all of them. The sample records roughly 120,000 clones, about four fifths being singletons. The sequenced sample was PBMCs. The origin of the receptors is a man younger than 30 in good health and CMV-seronegative.

CDR3 nucleotide sequence: TGTGCCAGCAGCAGCAGAGTCTCGGGGGAGACCCAGTACTTC. Amino acid sequence: CASSSRVSGETQYF. This chain uses TRBV6-5 with TRBJ2-5; tentatively, D is TRBD2 (5 bases). V lost 6 bases to trimming and J lost 5 bases, with 16 bases between them. The CDR3 is 14 residues long. Germline V gives CDR1 MNHEY, CDR2 SVGAGI.

This chain links TRBV28 with TRBJ1-5; 8 nucleotides agree with TRBD1. J was trimmed by 6 bases and V by 1 base; bases with no gene match: 20. The germline gives CDR1 MDHEN, CDR2 SYDVKM. The CDR3 loop spans 20 amino acids. Here the CDR3 DNA reads TGTGCCAGCAGTTTATTAAGTGGGACTGGGACAGGCTATGGGGGTCAGCCCCAGCATTTT. This encodes CASSLLSGTGTGYGGQPQHF.

This clone was observed a few times. V gene TRBV7-2 combines with J gene TRBJ1-1, with D unclear. Trimming removed 3 bases from V and 5 bases from J, with 10 bases in between. The germline V gene encodes CDR1 SGHTA and CDR2 FQGNSA. The CDR3 totals 13 residues. CDR3 sequence (DNA): TGTGCCAGCAGCTTCGCGGGTCGGACTGAAGCTTTCTTT. Translated: CASSFAGRTEAFF. Variable domain in full (rest from reference TRBV7-2 and TRBJ1-1): GAGVSQSPSNKVTEKGKDVELRCDPISGHTALYWYRQSLGQGLEFLIYFQGNSAPDKSGLPSDRFSAERTGGSVSTLTIQRTQQEDSAVYLCASSFAGRTEAFFGQGTRLTVV.

The chain carries TRBV9 and TRBJ2-1, with TRBD2 as a possible D gene (6 bases). Trimming pared 4 bases from V and 0 bases from J, leaving 20 bases between. The CDR3 sequence is 18 residues long. Germline lookup yields CDR1 SGDLS and CDR2 YYNGEE. CDR3 residues: CASSNPRLAKSSYNEQFF. DNA of the CDR3: TGTGCCAGCAGCAACCCGCGGCTAGCGAAGAGCTCCTACAATGAGCAGTTCTTC.

V gene TRBV30 combines with J gene TRBJ1-6, with a possible D match to TRBD1 (5 bases). Germline V gene sequence: CDR1 GTSNPN, CDR2 SVGIG (reference sequence). The CDR3 is made up of 14 amino acids. Trimming shortened V by 2 bases and J by 7 bases, and 12 bases separated the two germline ends. The CDR3 nucleotides are TGTGCCTGGAGTAGGGGCGTTCGGAATTCACCCCTCCACTTT. Translation gives CAWSRGVRNSPLHF.

The chain links TRBV28 to TRBJ1-4; D perhaps matches TRBD1 (5 bases). Trimming took off 3 bases at V and 0 bases at J, with 17 bases between the two ends. CDR3 size: 18 residues. Looked up from germline, CDR1 is MDHEN and CDR2 is SYDVKM. The DNA for the CDR3 is TGTGCCAGCAGTTTCACTGTGGGTCGGGGGGCAACTAATGAAAAACTGTTTTTT. It translates to CASSFTVGRGATNEKLFF.

V gene TRBV6-4 combines with J gene TRBJ2-1; D possibly corresponds to TRBD1 (6 bases). The CDR3 totals 13 residues. Per the germline V gene, CDR1 is MRHNA and CDR2 is SNTAGT. V lost 4 bases and J 10 bases, leaving 14 bases between the germline ends. The DNA of the CDR3 is TGTGCCAGCAGTGTCCTAGGTGGGACAGAGCAGTTCTTC. Its translation is CASSVLGGTEQFF.

The chain has TRBV7-9 and TRBJ2-2; 11 nucleotides match TRBD1. V was pared by 5 bases and J by 3 bases, with 5 bases of the junction left unmatched. CDR1 and CDR2 (germline): SEHNR, FQNEAQ (reference sequence). CDR3 length equals 16 residues. The CDR3, as DNA: TGTGCCAGCAGCAACCGGGACAGGGGGGACACCGGGGAGCTGTTTTTT. Its translation is CASSNRDRGDTGELFF.

The chain combines TRBV4-2 with TRBJ2-2; 12 nucleotides line up with TRBD2. The germline gives CDR1 LGHNA, CDR2 YNFKEQ. The CDR3 has 20 amino acids. With V trimmed by 6 bases and J by 4 bases, 18 bases remained unmatched. The CDR3 loop reads CASRQKFGLAGGRGTGELFF. DNA of the CDR3: TGTGCCAGCAGACAAAAATTCGGGCTAGCGGGAGGGCGCGGCACCGGGGAGCTGTTTTTT.

The chain recombines TRBV4-1 with TRBJ2-1; 12 bases map to TRBD2. Per the germline V gene, CDR1 is MGHRA and CDR2 is YSYEKL. The CDR3 length is 14 residues. J lost 9 bases, V lost 4 bases, and 4 bases had no gene match. The CDR3 is CASSRLAGVVEQFF. Here the CDR3 DNA reads TGCGCCAGCAGCCGACTAGCGGGAGTGGTTGAGCAGTTCTTC.

The rearrangement links TRBV5-1 to TRBJ2-5, with D possibly being TRBD2 (5 bases). This CDR3 comprises 16 residues. Germline V lookup: CDR1 SGHRS, CDR2 YFSETQ. Trimming took off 3 bases at V and 1 base at J, with 16 bases between the two ends. CDR3 sequence reads: CASSSAALATQETQYF. As DNA, the CDR3 is TGCGCCAGCAGCTCTGCAGCCCTAGCAACCCAAGAGACCCAGTACTTC.

The J gene is TRBJ2-1, the V gene TRBV7-6; D is unresolved. The V gene's germline CDR1 is SGHVS and CDR2 FNYEAQ. This CDR3 has 12 residues. Trimming left V 2 bases short and J 9 bases short, with 8 bases between. The CDR3 sequence: CASSLSRCEQFF. CDR3 DNA: TGTGCCAGCAGCTTAAGCCGGTGTGAGCAGTTCTTC. The variable domain in full, with the rest retrieved from reference TRBV7-6 and TRBJ2-1, is GAGVSQSPRYKVTKRGQDVALRCDPISGHVSLYWYRQALGQGPEFLTYFNYEAQQDKSGLPNDRFSAERPEGSISTLTIQRTEQRDSAMYRCASSLSRCEQFFGPGTRLTVL.

This chain uses TRBV10-3 with TRBJ1-1, with D uncertain. The CDR3 runs to 13 residues. V lost 4 bases and J 1 base, leaving 7 bases between the germline ends. Per germline, CDR1 ENHRY and CDR2 SYGVKD. In DNA, the CDR3 is TGTGCCATCAGTGCGAGGGAGAACACTGAAGCTTTCTTT. It yields the protein CAISARENTEAFF.

This sequence joins TRBV5-4 and TRBJ2-5; 7 nucleotides agree with TRBD1. CDR1 and CDR2 from the germline V gene are SGHNT and YYREEE (reference sequence). V was clipped by 4 bases and J by 1 base; unmatched bases: 10. This CDR3 spans 16 amino acids. The CDR3 reads CASSPPGQQIQETQYF. CDR3 sequence (DNA): TGTGCCAGCAGCCCTCCGGGACAGCAGATCCAAGAGACCCAGTACTTC.

The rearrangement uses TRBV6-4 and TRBJ2-1; TRBD2 agrees at 7 bases. J was trimmed by 5 bases and V by 6 bases; bases with no gene match: 10. Germline V lookup: CDR1 MRHNA, CDR2 SNTAGT. The CDR3 contains 15 residues. The CDR3 loop is CASSAASGENNEQFF. The CDR3 nucleotides are TGTGCCAGCAGCGCAGCTAGCGGAGAAAACAATGAGCAGTTCTTC.

Comments on this clone: One end of the junction does not line up with germline, which may come from a read error. J is TRBJ2-5 and V is TRBV7-7; 9 nucleotides agree with TRBD2. CDR1 and CDR2 from the germline V gene are SSHAT and FNYEAQ (reference sequence). The CDR3 is 14 residues long. CDR3 loop: CASSNSGRRETQYF. Here the CDR3 DNA reads TGTGCTAGCAGCAATAGCGGGAGACGGGAGACCCAGTACTTC.

This clone appeared a few times. The DNA for the CDR3 is TGTGCCTGGAGCGCTAGCGGGAGGGAGGGAGAGACCCAGTACTTC. Translation: CAWSASGREGETQYF. The V call is TRBV30, the J call TRBJ2-5; 12 bases map to TRBD2. The CDR3 spans 15 residues. Trimming cost V 3 bases and J 4 bases; bases outside gene matches: 6. Germline CDR1 and CDR2: GTSNPN and SVGIG (reference sequence).

In DNA form, the CDR3 reads TGTGCCAGCGGCAGGGGAATGAACACTGAAGCTTTCTTT. As protein: CASGRGMNTEAFF. J is TRBJ1-1 and V is TRBV6-1, with D tentatively TRBD1 (6 bases). CDR1 and CDR2 (germline): MNHNS, SASEGT. V gave up 8 bases and J gave up 0 bases, with 10 bases separating them. The CDR3 runs 13 residues.

Here the CDR3 DNA reads TGTGCCAGCAGCCAAGTGGCGGGGCAGTACAATGAGCAGTTCTTC. This gives the protein CASSQVAGQYNEQFF. This chain uses TRBV7-8 with TRBJ2-1, with D maybe TRBD2 (6 bases). Per the germline V gene, CDR1 is SGHVS and CDR2 is FQNEAQ. This CDR3 spans 15 amino acids. Trimming cost V 5 bases and J 4 bases, with 15 bases left between them.

This chain joins TRBV29-1 and TRBJ1-1; the match to TRBD1 covers 8 bases. Germline V gives CDR1 SQVTM, CDR2 ANQGSEA. Trimming at V came to 3 bases and at J to 12 bases, leaving 12 bases not matched to a gene. This CDR3 has 13 residues. The CDR3 DNA is TGCAGCGTTGAGGGGGGACAGGCCGGGTTGTCTTTCTTT. Its protein is CSVEGGQAGLSFF.

This clone showed up just a few times. This chain connects TRBV19 to TRBJ2-3; a possible D gene is TRBD2 (5 bases). Germline V gives CDR1 LNHDA, CDR2 SQIVND (reference sequence). The CDR3 has 14 residues. V dropped 8 bases and J dropped 3 bases, with 15 bases sitting between them. For the CDR3, the DNA is TGTGCCAGTTCGCGGACTTTCCTGACAGATACGCAGTATTTT. This gives the protein CASSRTFLTDTQYF.

This clone was observed a few times. The chain links TRBV6-5 to TRBJ1-2; 7 bases fit TRBD1. Germline assignment: CDR1 MNHEY and CDR2 SVGAGI. Losses at the gene ends were 6 bases for V and 8 bases for J; bases not matched to a gene: 15. This CDR3 has 15 amino acids. CDR3 amino acids: CASSQVIPTGSGYTF. In nucleotides, the CDR3 is TGTGCCAGCAGCCAAGTCATTCCGACAGGGTCCGGCTACACCTTC.

This chain uses TRBV18 with TRBJ2-1, with TRBD2 matching 8 bases. Germline V lookup: CDR1 KGHSH, CDR2 LQKENI. CDR3 length: 15 residues. The V gene end was trimmed by 6 bases and the J gene end by 5 bases; junction bases not matched to a gene: 9. The CDR3 DNA sequence: TGTGCCAGCTCTGCGGGAGGAAACGGGGACAATGAGCAGTTCTTC. It encodes CASSAGGNGDNEQFF. Based on the CDR3 plus reference TRBV18 and TRBJ2-1, the full variable domain is NAGVMQNPRHLVRRRGQEARLRCSPMKGHSHVYWYRQLPEEGLKFMVYLQKENIIDESGMPKERFSAEFPKEGPSILRIQQVVRGDSAAYFCASSAGGNGDNEQFFGPGTRLTVL.

The chain couples TRBV5-4 to TRBJ2-7; 9 bases map to TRBD2. V lost 4 bases, J lost 1 base, and 9 bases stayed unmatched. CDR3 size: 16 residues. CDR1 and CDR2 from the germline V gene are SGHNT and YYREEE (reference sequence). The CDR3 loop is CASSRQAGGRSYEQYV. The DNA for the CDR3 is TGTGCCAGCAGCCGACAGGCGGGAGGGAGGTCCTACGAGCAGTACGTC.

The genes are TRBV27 and TRBJ1-4; D is possibly TRBD1 (6 bases). Deletions cut 8 bases from V and 4 bases from J, with 14 bases between. Germline assignment: CDR1 MNHEY and CDR2 SMNVEV (reference sequence). The CDR3 spans 14 residues. The CDR3 nucleotides read TGTGCCAGCGGTCCGGGACAACTTAATGAAAAACTGTTTTTT. Its translation: CASGPGQLNEKLFF. Looking up the rest from reference TRBV27 and TRBJ1-4 gives the full variable domain: EAQVTQNPRYLITVTGKKLTVTCSQNMNHEYMSWYRQDPGLGLRQIYYSMNVEVTDKGDVPEGYKVSRKEKRNFPLILESPSPNQTSLYFCASGPGQLNEKLFFGSGTQLSVL.